This T cell receptor beta chain appears in the sequencing data of a study of blood T cells in healthy people across ages (dated by TCRdb to about 2015). With regard to the full study: In model experiments, template switching captured roughly one uniquely barcoded TCR beta cDNA molecule for every two T cells. Four age groups were formed from the donors: young (average approximately 15 years), middle-aged (approximately 41), aged (approximately 60) and long-lived (less than 85). The study measured age-related changes in TCR beta repertoire diversity using deep sequencing normalized with unique cDNA molecular identifiers. Two additional independent replicas of 1 million unique cDNA reads from the same blood draw were analyzed for two donors (one aged 18 to 30 and one aged 80 or older). Donors of different ages were randomly distributed across sequencing lanes to avoid experimental bias. Results and caveats for the whole study, not just this receptor: Observed TCR beta diversity correlated strongly with the percentage of naive T cells measured by flow cytometry. Observed TCR beta diversity per million T cells fell roughly linearly with age, and a significant reduction was already apparent by age around 40. The long-lived group showed more naive CD4+ T cells, fewer expanded clones and increased TCR diversity than the aged group, suggesting age selection. Bulk unsorted PBMC profiling prevented conclusive comparison of naive and antigen-experienced compartments. Donor CMV infection status was unknown, potentially confounding age-related changes in expanded clonotypes. Estimates of total diversity from one million sequenced T cells were regarded as lower bounds and underestimates.

Including the terminal cysteine and phenylalanine, the CDR3 comprises 16 residues. The entry retains the CDR3 DNA only, 48 bases that are in frame from base 1. According to the germline V gene, CDR1 reads SGHAT and CDR2 reads FQNNGV. V was cut back by 3 bases and J by 0 bases, leaving a gap of 12 bases between them. The library was obtained by 5' RACE. TCRdb records Illumina HiSeq 2500 as the sequencer. A second PCR of about 7 to 12 cycles was performed with a sample-barcoded 5' primer and a J-beta primer mix. A unique molecular identifier was introduced onto each TCR beta cDNA molecule by a template-switch 5' adaptor carrying 12 random nucleotides. Each sample yielded at least 3 million CDR3-containing paired-end reads. First-strand cDNA was synthesized from all RNA with the Mint cDNA synthesis kit, primed by a TRBC-specific oligonucleotide. After uracil-DNA glycosylase treatment, a first 18-cycle PCR used universal primers M1SS and BC2_uni_R on all cDNA. In the source study's methods: For normalization, 1 million high-quality reads, each with a distinct molecular identifier, were randomly selected from each sample. Reads sharing molecular identifiers were discarded rather than binned into consensus sequences. MiTCR, run with a Q25 quality threshold and the strictest error-elimination algorithm, handled CDR3 identification, clonotype clustering and error correction. A nonparametric unseen species model with Euler transformation was used to estimate lower-bound total TCR beta diversity. TCRdb trimmed the raw reads at Q25, called clones with MiXCR and kept productive beta chains. Rows are unified per CDR3 protein, each entry keeping the most common DNA and genes. Here the V and J calls rest on TCRdb's processing, not on the authors' analysis. This sample holds 910,000 or so distinct CDR3 sequences; 45% to 60% were observed only once. The ten largest clones capture about a fifth of the sample.

The roughly 37 donors, aged about 6 to 100 years, were systemically healthy Caucasian individuals from Russia. Each donor gave ten milliliters of peripheral blood, drawn into EDTA-treated Vacutainer tubes. Ficoll-Paque density-gradient centrifugation was used to isolate PBMCs, with at least 6.5 million per sample. Trizol reagent was used to extract total RNA from PBMCs, with at least 5 micrograms per sample. For every donor, flow cytometry on a PBMC aliquot measured the percentage of naive CD45RAhigh/CD27high T cells. A remark on this clonotype: The target of this receptor is not known. Base qualities are not at hand, and no much larger clone is one base apart.

The sequence derives from a woman aged 60 to 75 in good health. The sample consisted of blood. The rearranged chain carries TRBV11-2 and TRBJ2-1; D gene: possibly TRBD1, on 6 matching bases. The CDR3 protein: CASSLDTGSSYNEQFF. The DNA reads TGTGCCAGCAGCTTGGACACAGGGAGCTCCTACAATGAGCAGTTCTTC.